This TCR beta chain was captured in a study of OX40 agonist ivuxolimab in advanced cancers. Trimming shortened V by 8 bases and J by 1 base, and 8 bases separated the two germline ends. The CDR3 extends over 12 amino acids. CDR1 is MNHEY and CDR2 is SMNVEV in the germline V gene (reference sequence). TCRdb keeps only in-frame clones here, not all; method: immunoSEQ multiplex PCR. The sample contains about 86,000 clones, 91% of which appear only once. The input for sequencing was CD4+ or CD8+ T cells sorted from blood, taken in a trial of the OX40 agonist ivuxolimab. This clonotype was sampled from an adult with an advanced solid tumor such as melanoma, head and neck, liver or kidney cancer. The rearrangement links TRBV27 to TRBJ1-1; no clear D gene. DNA of the CDR3: TGTGCCAGCCTCGCAGGGAACACTGAAGCTTTCTTT. Translating it yields CASLAGNTEAFF.